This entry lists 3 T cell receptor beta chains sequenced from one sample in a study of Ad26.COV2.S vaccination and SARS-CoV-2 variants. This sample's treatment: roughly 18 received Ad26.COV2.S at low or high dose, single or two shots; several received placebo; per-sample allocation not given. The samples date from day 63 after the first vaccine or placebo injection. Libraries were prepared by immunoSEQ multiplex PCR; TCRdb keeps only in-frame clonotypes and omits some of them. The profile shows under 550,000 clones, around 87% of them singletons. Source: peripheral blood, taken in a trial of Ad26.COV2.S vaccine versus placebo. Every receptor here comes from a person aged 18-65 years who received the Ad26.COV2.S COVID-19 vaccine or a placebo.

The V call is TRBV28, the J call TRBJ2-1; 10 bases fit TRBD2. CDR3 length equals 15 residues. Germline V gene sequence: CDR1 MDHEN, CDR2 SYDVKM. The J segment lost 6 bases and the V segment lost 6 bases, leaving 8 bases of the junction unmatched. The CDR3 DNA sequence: TGTGCCAGCAGCACACTAGCGGGGAGACCCAATGAGCAGTTCTTC. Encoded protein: CASSTLAGRPNEQFF.

The CDR3 region has the DNA TGTGCCAGCAGCTTGGTGGGATTCACAGATACGCAGTATTTT. Its protein is CASSLVGFTDTQYF. The rearrangement joins TRBV5-4 to TRBJ2-3; no clear D. The CDR3 extends over 14 amino acids. V was cut by 0 bases and J by 2 bases, with 7 bases left in between. Germline CDR1 SGHNT, CDR2 YYREEE (reference sequence).

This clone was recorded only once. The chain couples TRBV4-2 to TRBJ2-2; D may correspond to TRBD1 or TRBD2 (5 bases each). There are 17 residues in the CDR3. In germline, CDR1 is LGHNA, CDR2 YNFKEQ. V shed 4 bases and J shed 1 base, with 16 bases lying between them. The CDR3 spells CASSPQLGVRNTGELFF. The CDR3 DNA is TGTGCCAGCAGCCCCCAGTTGGGGGTGAGGAACACCGGGGAGCTGTTTTTT.